The TCR beta chain described here comes from a study of blood T cell repertoires in COVID-19. Whole-study context: Italy, Spain and the United States were the sources of the convalescent and acute COVID-19 samples.

Generated by immunoSEQ multiplex PCR, the TCRdb table keeps only in-frame clones and is missing some. Here the sample spans some 150,000 clones, approximately 83% being singletons. Germline V lookup: CDR1 MGHRA, CDR2 YSYEKL. V shed 6 bases and J 3 bases; nucleotides not matched to a gene: 4. The CDR3 is made up of 13 amino acids. This chain joins TRBV4-1 and TRBJ1-1; 7 bases align to TRBD1. Input material: peripheral blood. This TCR was sampled from a human donor with acute or convalescent COVID-19. The donor label of this sample is uncertain. This CDR3 is CASSTGAYTEAFF. CDR3 nucleotide sequence: TGCGCCAGCAGTACAGGGGCGTACACTGAAGCTTTCTTT.